This TCR beta chain was captured by sequencing in a study of T cells expressing NK-cell markers. Study-wide context: Sorted CD3+CD56-NKG2C+, CD3+CD56+NKG2C- and CD3+CD56+NKG2C+ T cells were the source of the TCR beta repertoires.

As concerns this clonotype: Its cognate antigen is unknown.

Regarding the study as a whole: The leading position in the CD3+CD56-NKG2C+ fraction of several donors also went to these clonotypes.

This CDR3 region has 13 residues. Germline CDR1 is SQVTM and CDR2 is ANQGSEA. TCRdb derives one entry per CDR3 protein from the 5' RACE reads, leaving out DNA. The sample has some 280,000 distinct CDR3 sequences, and its top ten clones hold 0.39%. This TCR was sampled from a young man in good health. The chain carries TRBV29-1 and TRBJ2-7. Sequenced sample: blood T cells: a sorted CD56 or NKG2C T cell subset, CD4+ or CD8+ T cells, or bulk PBMC T cells (not recorded which). The chain's CDR3 is CSVEGLAVHEQYF.